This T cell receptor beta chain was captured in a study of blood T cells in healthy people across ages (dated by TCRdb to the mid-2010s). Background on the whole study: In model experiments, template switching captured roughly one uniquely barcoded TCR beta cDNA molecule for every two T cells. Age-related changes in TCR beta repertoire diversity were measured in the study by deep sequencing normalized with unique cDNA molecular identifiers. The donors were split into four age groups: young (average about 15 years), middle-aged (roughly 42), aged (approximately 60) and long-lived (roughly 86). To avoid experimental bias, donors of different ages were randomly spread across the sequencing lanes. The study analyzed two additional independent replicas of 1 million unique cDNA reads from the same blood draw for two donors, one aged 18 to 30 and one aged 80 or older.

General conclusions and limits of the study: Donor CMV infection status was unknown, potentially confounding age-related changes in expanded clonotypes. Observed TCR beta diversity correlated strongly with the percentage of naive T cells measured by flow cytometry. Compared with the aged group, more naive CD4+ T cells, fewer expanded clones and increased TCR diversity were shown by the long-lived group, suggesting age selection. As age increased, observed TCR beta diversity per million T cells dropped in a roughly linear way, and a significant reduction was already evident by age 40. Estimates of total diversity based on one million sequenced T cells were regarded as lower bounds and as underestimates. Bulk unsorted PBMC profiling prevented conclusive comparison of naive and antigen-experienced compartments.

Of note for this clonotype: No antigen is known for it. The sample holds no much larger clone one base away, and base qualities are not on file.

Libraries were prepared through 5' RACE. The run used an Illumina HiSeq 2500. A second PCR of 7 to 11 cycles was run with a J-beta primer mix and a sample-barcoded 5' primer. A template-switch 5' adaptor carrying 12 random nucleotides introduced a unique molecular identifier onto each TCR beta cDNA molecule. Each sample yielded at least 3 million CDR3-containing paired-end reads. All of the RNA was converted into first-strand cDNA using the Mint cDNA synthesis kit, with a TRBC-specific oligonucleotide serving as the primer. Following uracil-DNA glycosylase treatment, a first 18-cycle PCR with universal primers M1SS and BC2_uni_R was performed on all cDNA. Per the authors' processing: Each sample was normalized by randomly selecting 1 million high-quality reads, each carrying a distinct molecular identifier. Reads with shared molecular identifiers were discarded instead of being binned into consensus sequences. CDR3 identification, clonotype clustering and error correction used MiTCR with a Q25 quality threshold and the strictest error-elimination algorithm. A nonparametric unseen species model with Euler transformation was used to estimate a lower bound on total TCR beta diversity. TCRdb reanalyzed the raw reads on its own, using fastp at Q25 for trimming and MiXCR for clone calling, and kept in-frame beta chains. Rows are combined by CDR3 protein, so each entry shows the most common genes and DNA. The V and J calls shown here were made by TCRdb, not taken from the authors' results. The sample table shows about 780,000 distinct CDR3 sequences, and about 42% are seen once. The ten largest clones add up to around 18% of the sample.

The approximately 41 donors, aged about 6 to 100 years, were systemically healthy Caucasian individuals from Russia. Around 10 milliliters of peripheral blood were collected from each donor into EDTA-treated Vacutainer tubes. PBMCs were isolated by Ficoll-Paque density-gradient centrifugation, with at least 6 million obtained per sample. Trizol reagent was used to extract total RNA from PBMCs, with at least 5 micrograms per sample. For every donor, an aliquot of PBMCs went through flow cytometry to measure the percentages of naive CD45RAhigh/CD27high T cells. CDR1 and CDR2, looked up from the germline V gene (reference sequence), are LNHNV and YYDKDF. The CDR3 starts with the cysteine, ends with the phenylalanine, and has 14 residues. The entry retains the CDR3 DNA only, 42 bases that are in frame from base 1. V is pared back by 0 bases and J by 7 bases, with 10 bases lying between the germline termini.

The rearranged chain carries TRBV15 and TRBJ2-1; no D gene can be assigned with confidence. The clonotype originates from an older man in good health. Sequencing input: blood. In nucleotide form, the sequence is TGTGCCACCAGCAGAGAGTTAACACGAAATGAGCAGTTCTTC. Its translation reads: CATSRELTRNEQFF.